This TCR beta chain was captured by sequencing in a study of blood T cells in healthy people across ages. PCR was performed a second time for about 7 to 11 cycles using a sample-barcoded 5' primer and a J-beta primer mix. From each sample, at least 2.5 million paired-end reads containing CDR3 were obtained. TCRdb fed the 5' RACE reads into MiXCR, producing one record per CDR3 protein. The sample includes 1,300,000 or so distinct CDR3 sequences, roughly 59% of them seen just once. Caucasian individuals from Russia who were healthy and aged roughly 6 to 95 acted as donors. Peripheral blood, around 10 milliliters per donor, was collected. Each sample had at least 6 million PBMCs isolated. This clonotype was seen a few times. This receptor was taken from a man aged 18 to 30 in good health. Sequenced sample: blood.

The CDR3 DNA follows: TGTGCCATCAGTGAATGGGCAAGCCAGGCGAACACCGGGGAGCTGTTTTTT. Translated: CAISEWASQANTGELFF. The chain combines TRBV10-3 with TRBJ2-2; D is uncertain. V lost 3 bases and J lost 0, with 14 bases in between. CDR1 is ENHRY and CDR2 is SYGVKD in the germline V gene. This CDR3 region has 17 residues.